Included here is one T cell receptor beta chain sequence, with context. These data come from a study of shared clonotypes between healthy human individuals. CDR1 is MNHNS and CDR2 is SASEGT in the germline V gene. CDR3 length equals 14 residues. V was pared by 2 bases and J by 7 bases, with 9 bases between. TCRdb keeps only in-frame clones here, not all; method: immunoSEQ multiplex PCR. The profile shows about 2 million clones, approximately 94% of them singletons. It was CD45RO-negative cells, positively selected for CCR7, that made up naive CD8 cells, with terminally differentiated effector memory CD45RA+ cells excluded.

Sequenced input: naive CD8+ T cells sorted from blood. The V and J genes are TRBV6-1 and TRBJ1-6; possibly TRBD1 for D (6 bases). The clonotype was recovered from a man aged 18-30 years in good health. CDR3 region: CASSEFTGNSPLHF. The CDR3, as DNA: TGTGCCAGCAGTGAATTCACAGGGAATTCACCCCTCCACTTT.